The present T cell receptor (beta chain) was sequenced within a study of molecular identifiers for immune sequencing clone quantification. Study results and caveats: Underestimated sizes of highly expanded clones could result from identical TCR molecules that share a barcode.

As concerns this clonotype: Its antigen is unknown.

Naive CD8 library inputs spanned roughly 20,000 to 1,100,000 sorted cells and 10%, 30% or 50% RNA. Using a CD8+CD4-CCR7+CD45RA+ phenotype, naive CD8 T cells were sorted. Generation of bulk TCR libraries relied on previously described methods and listed TCR primers. TCRdb re-analysed the PCR reads in MiXCR, keeping a single row per CDR3 protein. Found here are hundreds of thousands of distinct CDR3 sequences, roughly 27% of them singletons; the top ten hold about 0.81%. Sequences were obtained from naive CD8+ T cells from blood, with Jurkat cell RNA spiked in. Described subset: FACS-sorted CD8+CD4-CCR7+CD45RA+ naive T cells. This sequence was found in a human donor in good health. Some libraries in this study had Jurkat cell RNA spiked in.

The CDR3 nucleotides read TGCAGTGCAACCTCCGGGACAGGTCCCCTCGAGCAGTACTTC. Protein sequence: CSATSGTGPLEQYF. The V call is TRBV20-1, the J call TRBJ2-7; 8 bases agree with TRBD1. J gave up 6 bases and V 6 bases, and 13 bases lay outside the gene matches. This CDR3 is built from 14 residues. Per germline, CDR1 DFQATT and CDR2 SNEGSKA (reference sequence).